The 20 T cell receptor beta chains below come from one sample, sequenced in a study of cytomegalovirus exposure and HLA in healthy donors (dated by TCRdb to the late 2010s). The library was prepared using the immunoSEQ multiplex PCR assay. The multiplex PCR relied on a mix of 60 forward primers for TCR Vbeta segments and 13 reverse primers for TCR Jbeta segments. The table comes from immuneACCESS by way of TCRdb, which keeps in-frame sequences with V and J called. Part of the clones is missing from these tables; in studies checked, under half for an unresolved V gene and the rest for unknown reasons. The sample table records fewer than 120,000 clones; nearly 80% of these occur just once. The ten largest account for around 1.2% of the sample. The sample comprised PBMCs. These TCRs come from a woman younger than 45 in good health and CMV-seronegative.

The chain links TRBV5-4 to TRBJ2-7; D is uncertain. Germline V gene sequence: CDR1 SGHNT, CDR2 YYREEE (reference sequence). Trimming left V 0 bases short and J 0 bases short, with 7 bases between. This CDR3 comprises 14 residues. The DNA for the CDR3 is TGTGCCAGCAGCTTGGATCCCAGCTCCTACGAGCAGTACTTC. Translated, it gives CASSLDPSSYEQYF.

The chain carries TRBV11-3 and TRBJ2-7; 7 bases match TRBD1. CDR1 is SGHNT and CDR2 is YENEEA in the germline V gene. This CDR3 comprises 15 residues. V was pared by 2 bases and J by 3 bases, with 7 bases of the junction left unmatched. CDR3 sequence (DNA): TGTGCCAGCAGCTTACACCGGACAGGCCACTACGAGCAGTACTTC. Translated, it gives CASSLHRTGHYEQYF. Complete variable domain (other parts from reference TRBV11-3 and TRBJ2-7): EAGVVQSPRYKIIEKKQPVAFWCNPISGHNTLYWYLQNLGQGPELLIRYENEEAVDDSQLPKDRFSAERLKGVDSTLKIQPAELGDSAVYLCASSLHRTGHYEQYFGPGTRLTVT.

As to this clone: One junction end disagrees with the germline gene, perhaps due to a read error. The genes are TRBV11-2 and TRBJ1-4, with D perhaps matching TRBD1 (5 bases). Germline CDR1 reads SGHAT; CDR2 reads FQNNGV. The CDR3 length is 15 residues. The CDR3 protein is CASRLVRGKGEKLFF. The CDR3 coding sequence is TGTGCCAGCAGATTAGTACGGGGGAAGGGCGAAAAACTGTTTTTT. Full variable domain (outside the CDR3, taken from reference TRBV11-2 and TRBJ1-4): EAGVAQSPRYKIIEKRQSVAFWCNPISGHATLYWYQQILGQGPKLLIQFQNNGVVDDSQLPKDRFSAERLKGVDSTLKIQPAKLEDSAVYLCASRLVRGKGEKLFFGSGTQLSVL.

As for this clone: At one end, the junction sequence differs from germline, possibly due to a read error. The chain uses TRBV4-1 and TRBJ1-1; D remains unclear. Germline-derived CDR1 and CDR2 are MGHRA and YSYEKL. This CDR3 comprises 16 residues. CDR3 DNA: TGCGCCAGCAGCCAAGGAGGTAGACCTATGAATACTGAAGCTTTCTTT. Translating gives CASSQGGRPMNTEAFF.

The V call is TRBV7-9, the J call TRBJ2-1; 8 nucleotides agree with TRBD2. The length of the CDR3 is 15 residues. Trimming cost V 5 bases and J 5 bases; bases outside gene matches: 8. The germline V gene has CDR1 SEHNR and CDR2 FQNEAQ (reference sequence). The CDR3 DNA reads TGTGCCAGCAGCCCGCGGGGGGAAGTGCACAATGAGCAGTTCTTC. Translation: CASSPRGEVHNEQFF.

The chain is built from TRBV15 and TRBJ1-1; D possibly corresponds to TRBD1 (5 bases). V was cut by 7 bases and J by 0 bases, with 9 bases left in between. The CDR3 covers 13 residues. Looked up from germline, CDR1 is LNHNV and CDR2 is YYDKDF (reference sequence). The CDR3 spells CATMGQMNTEAFF. Written as DNA, the CDR3 is TGTGCCACCATGGGGCAAATGAACACTGAAGCTTTCTTT.

In regard to this clone: Relative to the germline gene, one junction end is altered; a read error may explain this. J is TRBJ1-2 and V is TRBV28, with 9 bases aligning to TRBD1. CDR1 MDHEN and CDR2 SYDVKM come from the germline V gene. The CDR3 is 15 residues long. CDR3: CASSLYRDRVVQRGF. For the CDR3, the DNA is TGTGCCAGCAGTTTATATCGGGACAGGGTAGTTCAACGTGGCTTC.

The chain uses TRBV30 and TRBJ2-5; D may be TRBD2 (6 bases). Germline V gene sequence: CDR1 GTSNPN, CDR2 SVGIG (reference sequence). V lost 0 bases to trimming and J lost 7 bases, with 15 bases between them. The CDR3 contains 14 residues. The CDR3: CAWSVPAAGGTQYF. The CDR3 DNA is TGTGCCTGGAGTGTACCGGCCGCCGGGGGGACCCAGTACTTC.

The chain links TRBV9 to TRBJ2-3; D perhaps matches TRBD2 (5 bases). The CDR3 is 14 residues long. Germline V gene sequence: CDR1 SGDLS, CDR2 YYNGEE. The V and J ends lost 3 bases and 2 bases respectively, with 10 bases between them. This CDR3 reads CASSEDYPTDTQYF. In DNA, the CDR3 is TGTGCCAGCAGCGAAGACTACCCCACAGATACGCAGTATTTT.

This clone was counted only a few times. The chain combines TRBV18 with TRBJ2-2; D remains ambiguous. The CDR3 spans 12 residues. Germline values: CDR1 KGHSH, CDR2 LQKENI. Trimming left V 3 bases short and J 7 bases short, with 6 bases between. The CDR3 nucleotides are TGTGCCAGCTCACCGAGAGTCGGGGAGCTGTTTTTT. Protein product: CASSPRVGELFF.

The chain carries TRBV7-9 and TRBJ1-4; possibly TRBD1 for D (5 bases). The germline gives CDR1 SEHNR, CDR2 FQNEAQ (reference sequence). V was cut by 1 base and J by 8 bases, with 11 bases left in between. The CDR3 is 14 amino acids. The chain's CDR3 is CASSLVGRVEKLFF. CDR3 in DNA: TGTGCCAGCAGCTTAGTGGGCAGGGTGGAAAAACTGTTTTTT.

The chain has TRBV2 and TRBJ1-5, with a possible D match to TRBD1 (6 bases). Germline V lookup: CDR1 SNHLY, CDR2 FYNNEI. The CDR3 consists of 13 residues. V shed 6 bases and J shed 7 bases, with 13 bases lying between them. CDR3 nucleotides: TGTGCCAGCAGGGGGGACACCGTCCAGCCCCAGCATTTT. It translates to CASRGDTVQPQHF. The full variable domain, rest sourced from reference TRBV2 and TRBJ1-5, is EPEVTQTPSHQVTQMGQEVILRCVPISNHLYFYWYRQILGQKVEFLVSFYNNEISEKSEIFDDQFSVERPDGSNFTLKIRSTKLEDSAMYFCASRGDTVQPQHFGDGTRLSIL.

The V call is TRBV7-8, the J call TRBJ2-6, with D tentatively TRBD2 (6 bases). The CDR3 covers 16 residues. Germline V lookup: CDR1 SGHVS, CDR2 FQNEAQ. Trimming took 5 bases from V and 0 from J, leaving 11 bases between them. The CDR3 spells CASSQGLPSGANVLTF. The CDR3 region has the DNA TGTGCCAGCAGCCAGGGACTGCCCTCTGGGGCCAACGTCCTGACTTTC. Full variable domain (missing parts from reference TRBV7-8 and TRBJ2-6): GAGVSQSPRYKVAKRGQDVALRCDPISGHVSLFWYQQALGQGPEFLTYFQNEAQLDKSGLPSDRFFAERPEGSVSTLKIQRTQQEDSAVYLCASSQGLPSGANVLTFGAGSRLTVL.

This chain links TRBV5-4 with TRBJ1-1; a weak D match, TRBD1 (6 bases). Trimming stripped 4 bases from V and 3 bases from J, with 16 bases between. The CDR3 sequence is 15 residues long. Germline CDR1 and CDR2: SGHNT and YYREEE (reference sequence). The CDR3: CASSGGPPRDTEAFF. In DNA, the CDR3 is TGTGCCAGCAGCGGGGGCCCCCCAAGGGACACTGAAGCTTTCTTT.

The chain links TRBV19 to TRBJ2-6, with D possibly being TRBD2 (5 bases). V gave up 9 bases and J gave up 3 bases, with 9 bases separating them. This CDR3 is 13 amino acids long. CDR1 is LNHDA and CDR2 is SQIVND in the germline V gene (reference sequence). The CDR3 region is CASRTVGANVLTF. CDR3 DNA sequence: TGTGCCAGCAGGACTGTTGGGGCCAACGTCCTGACTTTC.

In this sample, this clone turned up once. This sequence joins TRBV5-1 and TRBJ2-7; D is uncertain. This CDR3 comprises 14 residues. Trimming shortened V by 0 bases and J by 1 base, and 8 bases separated the two germline ends. Germline lookup yields CDR1 SGHRS and CDR2 YFSETQ. The CDR3 is CASSLGPQSYEQYF. In nucleotides, the CDR3 is TGCGCCAGCAGCTTGGGCCCCCAGTCCTACGAGCAGTACTTC.

V and J are TRBV30 and TRBJ1-3; D gene uncertain. V shed 1 base and J shed 1 base, with 5 bases lying between them. The CDR3 consists of 13 residues. Germline CDR1 reads GTSNPN; CDR2 reads SVGIG (reference sequence). Written as DNA, the CDR3 is TGTGCCTGGAGTGGGAGGTCTGGAAACACCATATATTTT. Translated, it gives CAWSGRSGNTIYF.

In this sample, this clone turned up a few times. J is TRBJ1-1 and V is TRBV7-9, with D possibly being TRBD1 (6 bases). Trimming pared 5 bases from V and 0 bases from J, leaving 10 bases between. The CDR3 is 14 amino acids. Per germline, CDR1 SEHNR and CDR2 FQNEAQ (reference sequence). The CDR3 DNA sequence: TGTGCCAGCAGCCCTGACAGGCTGAACACTGAAGCTTTCTTT. Translated, it gives CASSPDRLNTEAFF.

This clone was seen more than once but under ten times. The chain is built from TRBV6-1 and TRBJ1-6, with D hard to call. Deletions cut 2 bases from V and 9 bases from J, with 5 bases between. The CDR3 spans 12 residues. CDR1 is MNHNS and CDR2 is SASEGT in the germline V gene. CDR3 DNA: TGTGCCAGCAGTGAATTTAGTTCACCCCTCCACTTT. This encodes CASSEFSSPLHF.

V usage is TRBV18 and J usage is TRBJ1-1, with D tentatively TRBD1 (5 bases). Germline lookup yields CDR1 KGHSH and CDR2 LQKENI. The V gene lost 0 bases and the J gene lost 10 bases, with 12 bases spanning the gap. The CDR3 has 13 residues. The CDR3 nucleotides read TGTGCCAGCTCACCACCGTTGGGGCAGGCAGCTTTCTTT. It is translated as CASSPPLGQAAFF.